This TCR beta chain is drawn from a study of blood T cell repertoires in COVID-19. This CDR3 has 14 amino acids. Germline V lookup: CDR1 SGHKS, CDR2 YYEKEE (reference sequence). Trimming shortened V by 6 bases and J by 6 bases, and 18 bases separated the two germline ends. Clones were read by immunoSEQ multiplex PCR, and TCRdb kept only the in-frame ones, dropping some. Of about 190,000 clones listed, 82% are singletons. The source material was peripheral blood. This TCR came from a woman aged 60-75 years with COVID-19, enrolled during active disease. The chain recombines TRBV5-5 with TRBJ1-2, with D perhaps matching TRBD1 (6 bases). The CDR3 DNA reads TGTGCCAGCACTTTACAGGGTAGTATTGATGGCTACACCTTC. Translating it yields CASTLQGSIDGYTF. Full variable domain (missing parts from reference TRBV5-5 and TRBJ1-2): DAGVTQSPTHLIKTRGQQVTLRCSPISGHKSVSWYQQVLGQGPQFIFQYYEKEERGRGNFPDRFSARQFPNYSSELNVNALLLGDSALYLCASTLQGSIDGYTFGSGTRLTVV.